This T cell receptor beta chain originates from a study of spatial heterogeneity in lung cancer. This CDR3 comprises 14 residues. Trimming stripped 1 base from V and 3 bases from J, with 8 bases between. CDR1 and CDR2 (germline): LGHNA, YNFKEQ. In this sample, this clonotype turned up many times. Regarding time point: sample taken at primary tumor resection. The sequenced material consisted of unsorted whole RNA from tumor, nontumor lung or frozen PBMC. TCRdb independently ran MiXCR on the 5' RACE reads; one entry per CDR3 protein. The table includes about 48,000 distinct CDR3 sequences, about 5.8% detected once.

This receptor was identified in a male donor with early-stage non-small cell lung cancer. The chain has TRBV4-2 and TRBJ2-3; the D is unclear. This material consisted of PBMCs, taken at surgery. Written as DNA, the CDR3 is TGTGCCAGCAGCCAAGGAGGACCTACAGATACGCAGTATTTT. Translation gives CASSQGGPTDTQYF.